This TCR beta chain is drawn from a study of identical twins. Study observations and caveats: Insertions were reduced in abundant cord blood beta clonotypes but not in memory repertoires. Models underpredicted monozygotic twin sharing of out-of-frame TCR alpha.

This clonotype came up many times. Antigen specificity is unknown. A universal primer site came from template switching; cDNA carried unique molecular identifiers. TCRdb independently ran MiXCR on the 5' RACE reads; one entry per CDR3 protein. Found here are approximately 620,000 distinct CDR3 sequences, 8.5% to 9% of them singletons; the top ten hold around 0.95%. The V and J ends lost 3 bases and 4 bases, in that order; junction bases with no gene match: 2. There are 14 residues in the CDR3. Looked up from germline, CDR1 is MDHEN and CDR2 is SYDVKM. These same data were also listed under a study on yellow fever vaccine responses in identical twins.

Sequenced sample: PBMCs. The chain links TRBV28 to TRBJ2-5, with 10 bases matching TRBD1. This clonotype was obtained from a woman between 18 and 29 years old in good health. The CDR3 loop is CASSLTGGGETQYF. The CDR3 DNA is TGTGCCAGCAGTTTGACAGGGGGCGGAGAGACCCAGTACTTC.